The T cell receptor beta chain under discussion was sequenced for a study of shared T cell receptors in the human thymus. The CDR3 is made up of 15 amino acids. The germline gives CDR1 GTSNPN, CDR2 SVGIG (reference sequence). Generated by immunoSEQ multiplex PCR, the TCRdb table keeps only in-frame clones and is missing some. This table has over 450,000 clones, around 78% appearing once. The same sample was also studied in work on human thymus T cells.

The receptor was derived from a boy in the first two years of life with a congenital heart defect. Material for sequencing was thymocytes. The chain couples TRBV30 to TRBJ2-5; 10 bases are shared with TRBD1. The end of the DNA is better explained by TRBJ2-7, so the J call may be wrong. CDR3 bases: TGTGCCTGGTGCTACCGGGACAGGGGCCAATACGAGCAGTACTTC. It encodes CAWCYRDRGQYEQYF.